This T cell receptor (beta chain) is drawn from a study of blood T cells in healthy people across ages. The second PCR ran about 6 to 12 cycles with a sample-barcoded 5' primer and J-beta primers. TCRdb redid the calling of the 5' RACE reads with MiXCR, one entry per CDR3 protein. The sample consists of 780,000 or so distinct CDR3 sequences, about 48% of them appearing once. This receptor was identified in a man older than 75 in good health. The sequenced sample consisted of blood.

The CDR3 region is CASSSGLAGGRYEQFF. As DNA, the CDR3 is TGTGCCAGCAGCTCGGGACTAGCGGGAGGGCGGTATGAGCAGTTCTTC. The rearrangement links TRBV7-6 to TRBJ2-1; TRBD2 matches at 16 bases. In germline, CDR1 is SGHVS, CDR2 FNYEAQ. The CDR3 length is 16 residues. After removal of 4 bases from V and 8 bases from J, the junction contained 5 bases not matched to a gene. The entire variable domain, with the rest obtained from reference TRBV7-6 and TRBJ2-1, is as follows: GAGVSQSPRYKVTKRGQDVALRCDPISGHVSLYWYRQALGQGPEFLTYFNYEAQQDKSGLPNDRFSAERPEGSISTLTIQRTEQRDSAMYRCASSSGLAGGRYEQFFGPGTRLTVL.